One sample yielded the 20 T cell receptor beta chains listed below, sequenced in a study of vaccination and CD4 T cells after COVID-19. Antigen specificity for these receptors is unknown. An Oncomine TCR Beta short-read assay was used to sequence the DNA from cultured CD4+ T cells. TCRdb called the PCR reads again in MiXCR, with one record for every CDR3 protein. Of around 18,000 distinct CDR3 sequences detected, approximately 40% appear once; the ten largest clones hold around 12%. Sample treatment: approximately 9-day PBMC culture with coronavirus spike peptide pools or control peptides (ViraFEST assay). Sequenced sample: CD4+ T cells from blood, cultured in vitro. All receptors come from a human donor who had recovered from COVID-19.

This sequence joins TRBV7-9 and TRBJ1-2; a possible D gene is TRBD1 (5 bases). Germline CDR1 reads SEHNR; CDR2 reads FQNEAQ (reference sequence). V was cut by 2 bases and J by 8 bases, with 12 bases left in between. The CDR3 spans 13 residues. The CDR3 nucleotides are TGTGCCAGCAGCTTAAACACAGGAGAGGGCTACACCTTC. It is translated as CASSLNTGEGYTF.

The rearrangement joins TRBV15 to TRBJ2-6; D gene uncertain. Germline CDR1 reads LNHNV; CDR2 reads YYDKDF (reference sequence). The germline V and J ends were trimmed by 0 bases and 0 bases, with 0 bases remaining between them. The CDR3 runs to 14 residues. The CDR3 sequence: CATSRDSGANVLTF. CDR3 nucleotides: TGTGCCACCAGCAGAGACTCTGGGGCCAACGTCCTGACTTTC.

CDR3 nucleotide sequence: TGTGCCAGTAGTATCACTAGGGATACGCAGTATTTT. It codes for CASSITRDTQYF. The chain recombines TRBV19 with TRBJ2-3, with D possibly being TRBD2 (5 bases). Germline-derived CDR1 and CDR2 are LNHDA and SQIVND (reference sequence). Trimming stripped 3 bases from V and 6 bases from J, with 7 bases between. This CDR3 has 12 residues.

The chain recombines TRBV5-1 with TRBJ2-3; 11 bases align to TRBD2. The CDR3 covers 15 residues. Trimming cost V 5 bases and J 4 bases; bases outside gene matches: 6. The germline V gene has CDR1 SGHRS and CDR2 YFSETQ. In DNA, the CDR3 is TGCGCCAGCAGTCCCGGGACTAGCGGTGCAGATACGCAGTATTTT. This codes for CASSPGTSGADTQYF.

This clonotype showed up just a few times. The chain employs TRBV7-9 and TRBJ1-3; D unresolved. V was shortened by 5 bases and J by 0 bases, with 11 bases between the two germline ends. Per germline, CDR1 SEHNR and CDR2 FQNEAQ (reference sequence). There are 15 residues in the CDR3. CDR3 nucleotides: TGTGCCAGCAGCCCTTCTCAGACCTCTGGAAACACCATATATTTT. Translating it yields CASSPSQTSGNTIYF. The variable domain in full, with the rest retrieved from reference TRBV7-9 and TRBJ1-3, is DTGVSQNPRHKITKRGQNVTFRCDPISEHNRLYWYRQTLGQGPEFLTYFQNEAQLEKSRLLSDRFSAERPKGSFSTLEIQRTEQGDSAMYLCASSPSQTSGNTIYFGEGSWLTVV.

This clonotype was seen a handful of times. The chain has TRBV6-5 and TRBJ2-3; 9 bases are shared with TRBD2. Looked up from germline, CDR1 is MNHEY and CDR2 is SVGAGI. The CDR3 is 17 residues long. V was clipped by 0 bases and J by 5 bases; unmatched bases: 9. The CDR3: CASSYSGGGRGQDTQYF. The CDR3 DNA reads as TGTGCCAGCAGTTACTCCGGTGGCGGGAGGGGCCAAGATACGCAGTATTTT.

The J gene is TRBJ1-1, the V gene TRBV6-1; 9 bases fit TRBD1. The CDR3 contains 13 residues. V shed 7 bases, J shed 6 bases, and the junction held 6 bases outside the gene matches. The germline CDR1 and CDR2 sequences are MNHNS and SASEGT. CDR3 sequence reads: CASTRTGDAEAFF. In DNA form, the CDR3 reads TGTGCCAGCACCCGGACAGGGGACGCTGAAGCTTTCTTT.

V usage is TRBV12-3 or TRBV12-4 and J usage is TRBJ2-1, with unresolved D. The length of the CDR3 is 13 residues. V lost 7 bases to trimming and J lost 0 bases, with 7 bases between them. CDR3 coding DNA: TGTGCCAGCACTCCCAGCTCCTACAATGAGCAGTTCTTC. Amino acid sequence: CASTPSSYNEQFF.

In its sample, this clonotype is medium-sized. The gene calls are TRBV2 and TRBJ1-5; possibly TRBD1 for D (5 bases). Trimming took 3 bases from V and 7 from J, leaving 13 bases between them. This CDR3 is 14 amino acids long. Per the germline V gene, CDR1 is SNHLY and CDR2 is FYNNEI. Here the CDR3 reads CASSEGGMGQPQHF. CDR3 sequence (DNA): TGTGCCAGCAGTGAGGGGGGAATGGGACAGCCCCAGCATTTT. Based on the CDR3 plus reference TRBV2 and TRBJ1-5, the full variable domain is EPEVTQTPSHQVTQMGQEVILRCVPISNHLYFYWYRQILGQKVEFLVSFYNNEISEKSEIFDDQFSVERPDGSNFTLKIRSTKLEDSAMYFCASSEGGMGQPQHFGDGTRLSIL.

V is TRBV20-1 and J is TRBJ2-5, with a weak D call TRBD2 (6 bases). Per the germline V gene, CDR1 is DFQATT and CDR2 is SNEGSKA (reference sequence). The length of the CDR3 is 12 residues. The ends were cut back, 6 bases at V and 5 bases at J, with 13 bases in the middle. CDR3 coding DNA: TGCAGTGCCACTGGGGGGAGGGAGACCCAGTACTTC. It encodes CSATGGRETQYF.

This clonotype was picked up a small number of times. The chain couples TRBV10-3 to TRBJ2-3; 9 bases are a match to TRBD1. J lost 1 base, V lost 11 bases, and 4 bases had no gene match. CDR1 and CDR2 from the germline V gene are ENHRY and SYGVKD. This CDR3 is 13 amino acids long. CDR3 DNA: TGTGCCTCGAACAGGGGGCGCACAGATACGCAGTATTTT. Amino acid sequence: CASNRGRTDTQYF.

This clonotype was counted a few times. CDR3 DNA: TGTGCCAGCAGCCTTACCGGGACCCTGGGAACCGGGGAGCTGTTTTTT. The encoded protein is CASSLTGTLGTGELFF. The gene calls are TRBV7-9 and TRBJ2-2, with D tentatively TRBD1 or TRBD2 (5 bases each). CDR3 size: 16 residues. Germline values: CDR1 SEHNR, CDR2 FQNEAQ (reference sequence). The V gene lost 5 bases and the J gene lost 5 bases, with 18 bases spanning the gap.

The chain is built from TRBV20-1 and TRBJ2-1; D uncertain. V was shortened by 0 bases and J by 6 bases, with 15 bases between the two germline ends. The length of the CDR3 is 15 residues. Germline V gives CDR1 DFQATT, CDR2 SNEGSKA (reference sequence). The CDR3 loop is CSARDSQGSGNEQFF. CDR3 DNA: TGCAGTGCTAGAGACTCACAAGGGTCGGGCAATGAGCAGTTCTTC.

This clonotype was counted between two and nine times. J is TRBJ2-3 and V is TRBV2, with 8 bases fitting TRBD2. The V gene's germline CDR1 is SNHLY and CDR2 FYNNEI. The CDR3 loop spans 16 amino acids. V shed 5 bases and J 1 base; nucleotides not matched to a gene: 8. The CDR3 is CASSSLGGGGTDTQYF. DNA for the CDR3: TGTGCCAGCAGTTCCCTCGGGGGGGGGGGCACAGATACGCAGTATTTT.

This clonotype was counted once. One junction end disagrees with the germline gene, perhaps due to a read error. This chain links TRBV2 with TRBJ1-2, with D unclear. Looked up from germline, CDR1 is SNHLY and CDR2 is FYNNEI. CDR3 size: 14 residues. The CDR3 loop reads CASSEARANYGHTF. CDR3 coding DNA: TGTGCCAGCAGTGAAGCGCGTGCTAACTATGGCCACACCTTC.

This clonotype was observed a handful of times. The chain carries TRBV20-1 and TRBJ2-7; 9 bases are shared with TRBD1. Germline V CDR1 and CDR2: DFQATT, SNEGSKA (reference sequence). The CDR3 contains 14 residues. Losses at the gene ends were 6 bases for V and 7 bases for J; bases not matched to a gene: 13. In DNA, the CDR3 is TGCAGTGCACCGATGACAGGGGGGAATGTAGAGCAGTACTTC. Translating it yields CSAPMTGGNVEQYF.

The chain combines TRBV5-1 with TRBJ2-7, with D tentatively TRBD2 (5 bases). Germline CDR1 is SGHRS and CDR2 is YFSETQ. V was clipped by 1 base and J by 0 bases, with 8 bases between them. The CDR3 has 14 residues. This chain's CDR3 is CASSLLGSSYEQYF. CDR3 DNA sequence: TGCGCCAGCAGCTTGCTGGGGAGCTCCTACGAGCAGTACTTC.

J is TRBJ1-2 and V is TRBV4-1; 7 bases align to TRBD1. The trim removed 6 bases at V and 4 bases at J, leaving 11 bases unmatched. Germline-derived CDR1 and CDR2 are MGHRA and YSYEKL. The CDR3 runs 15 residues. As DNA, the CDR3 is TGCGCCAGCAGGGACAGGCAGGGGCCAACCTATGGCTACACCTTC. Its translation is CASRDRQGPTYGYTF.

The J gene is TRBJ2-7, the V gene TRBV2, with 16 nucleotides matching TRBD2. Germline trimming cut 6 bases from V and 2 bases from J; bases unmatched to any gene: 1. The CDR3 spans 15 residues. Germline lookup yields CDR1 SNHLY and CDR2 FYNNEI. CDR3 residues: CASRGTSGRAYEQYF. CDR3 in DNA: TGTGCCAGCAGGGGGACTAGCGGGAGGGCCTACGAGCAGTACTTC.

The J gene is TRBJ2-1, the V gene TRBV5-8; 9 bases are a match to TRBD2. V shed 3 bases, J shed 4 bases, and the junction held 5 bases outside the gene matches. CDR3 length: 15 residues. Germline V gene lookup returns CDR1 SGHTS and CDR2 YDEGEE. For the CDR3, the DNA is TGTGCCAGCAGCTACCATAGCGGGGGTTACAATGAGCAGTTCTTC. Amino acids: CASSYHSGGYNEQFF.